This T cell receptor beta chain stems from a study of radiation and T cells in renal cell carcinoma. Study-level background: Nephrectomy followed 15 Gy stereotactic body radiation by 4 weeks.

This table comes from immunoSEQ multiplex PCR, and its TCRdb copy is limited to in-frame clones, with some not included. The profile shows 100,000 to 150,000 clones, 80% to 85% of them singletons. The time point here: baseline pretreatment blood. Treatment indicated: 15 Gy SBRT to primary tumor, nephrectomy 4 weeks later. About this clone: What it binds is unknown.

Study-wide results and limits: From baseline, blood top tumor clonotypes peaked at 2 weeks post-radiation.

Per the germline V gene, CDR1 is DFQATT and CDR2 is SNEGSKA (reference sequence). Trimming took off 6 bases at V and 6 bases at J, with 12 bases between the two ends. The CDR3 consists of 11 residues. The chain combines TRBV20-1 with TRBJ2-7, with D uncertain. The sequence was collected from a woman aged 55-70 years with renal cell carcinoma. The sample consisted of blood, taken from a patient whose treatment included radiotherapy and nephrectomy. CDR3 bases: TGCAGTGCGTGGCTCGTGGGCGAGCAGTACTTC. It is translated as CSAWLVGEQYF.